Sequencing of this T cell receptor (beta chain) was carried out in a study of blood T cells in healthy people across ages. V lost 3 bases and J 2 bases, leaving 14 bases between the germline ends. This CDR3 spans 15 amino acids. Germline values: CDR1 SGDLS, CDR2 YYNGEE. Primed by a sample-barcoded 5' primer and a J-beta primer mix, a second PCR proceeded for 7 to 11 cycles. TCRdb itself ran the 5' RACE reads through MiXCR, one entry per CDR3 protein. This table holds approximately 490,000 distinct CDR3 sequences, 24% found once. This same sample was also part of a study on T cells of mothers and their children. That report adds: Related mother-child pairs shared marginally more repertoire than unrelated pairs, though not significantly.

The specimen was blood. The gene calls are TRBV9 and TRBJ1-2, with D tentatively TRBD1 (5 bases). This TCR derives from a boy under 18 in good health. CDR3 amino acids: CASSERGTVNYGYTF. CDR3 sequence (DNA): TGTGCCAGCAGCGAGAGAGGGACGGTGAACTATGGCTACACCTTC. The whole variable domain, filled in from reference TRBV9 and TRBJ1-2, reads DSGVTQTPKHLITATGQRVTLRCSPRSGDLSVYWYQQSLDQGLQFLIQYYNGEERAKGNILERFSAQQFPDLHSELNLSSLELGDSALYFCASSERGTVNYGYTFGSGTRLTVV.